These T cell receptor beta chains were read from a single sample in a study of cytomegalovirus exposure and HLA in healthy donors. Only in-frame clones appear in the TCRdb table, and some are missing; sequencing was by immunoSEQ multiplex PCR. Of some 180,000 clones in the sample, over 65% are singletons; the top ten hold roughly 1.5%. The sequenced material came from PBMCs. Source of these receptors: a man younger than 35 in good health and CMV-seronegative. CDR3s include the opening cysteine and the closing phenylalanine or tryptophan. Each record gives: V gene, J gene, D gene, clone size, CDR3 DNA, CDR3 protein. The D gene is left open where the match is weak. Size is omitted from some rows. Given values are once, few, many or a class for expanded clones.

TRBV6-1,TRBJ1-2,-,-,TGTGCCACCTCCCCCCAGGGTGAGGTAACCTATGGCTACACCTTC,CATSPQGEVTYGYTF
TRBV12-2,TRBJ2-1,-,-,TGTGCAAGTCGCTTACGGGGTTATTACAATGAGCAGTTCTTC,CASRLRGYYNEQFF
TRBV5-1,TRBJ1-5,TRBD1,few,TGCGCCAGCTGGGACAGAGATAGCAATCAGCCCCAGCATTTT,CASWDRDSNQPQHF
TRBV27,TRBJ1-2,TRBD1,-,TGTGCCAGCAGTTCTCCCGGGACAGGATCTTATGGCTACACCTTC,CASSSPGTGSYGYTF
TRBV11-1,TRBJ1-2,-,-,TGTGCCAGCAGCCCCGTCTATGGCTACACCTTC,CASSPVYGYTF
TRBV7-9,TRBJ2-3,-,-,TGTGCCAGCAGCTTCTCAAGCAACCCAGATACGCAGTATTTT,CASSFSSNPDTQYF
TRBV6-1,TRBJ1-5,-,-,TGTGCCAGCAGTGAGGGGGCTGCAAACAATCAGCCCCAGCATTTT,CASSEGAANNQPQHF
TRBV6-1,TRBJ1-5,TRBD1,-,TGTGCCAGCAGTGGCCGGACAGGGGCTTATAGCAATCAGCCCCAGCATTTT,CASSGRTGAYSNQPQHF
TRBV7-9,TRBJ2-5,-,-,TGTGCCAGCAGTCCCTCTAGCGAGACCCAGTACTTC,CASSPSSETQYF
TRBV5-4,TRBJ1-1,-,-,TGTGCCAGCAGCACCCACGGGGGTATTGACACTGAAGCTTTCTTT,CASSTHGGIDTEAFF
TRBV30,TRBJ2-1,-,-,TGTGCCTGGGCAGTAAGTCTCTCCTACAATGAGCAGTTCTTC,CAWAVSLSYNEQFF
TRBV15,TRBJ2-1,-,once,TGTGCCACCAGCAGATTCGGGGGTGGGGGGGACAACAATGAGCAGTTCTTC,CATSRFGGGGDNNEQFF
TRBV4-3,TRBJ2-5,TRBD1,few,TGCGCCAGCAGCCGTGAAAGGACAGGGCAAGAGACCCAGTACTTC,CASSRERTGQETQYF
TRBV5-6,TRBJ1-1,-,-,TGTGCCAGCAGCTTGATAATTACGGTGAACACTGAAGCTTTCTTT,CASSLIITVNTEAFF
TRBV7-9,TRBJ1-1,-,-,TGTGCCAGCAGCTTAAGCACAGGGCTAGGGAACACTGAAGCTTTCTTT,CASSLSTGLGNTEAFF
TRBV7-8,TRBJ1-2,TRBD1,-,TGTGCCAGCAGCTTTGACGGGACAGGGAACTATGGCTACACCTTC,CASSFDGTGNYGYTF
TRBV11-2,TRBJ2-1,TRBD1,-,TGTGCCAGCAGCTTAGATTTGGGACAGGGGGCTTTGAATGAGCAGTTCTTC,CASSLDLGQGALNEQFF
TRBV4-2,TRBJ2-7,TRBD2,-,TGTGCCAGCAGCCAACTTACTTGGACTAGCGGGAGCACCTACGAGCAGTACTTC,CASSQLTWTSGSTYEQYF
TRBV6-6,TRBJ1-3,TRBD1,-,TGTGCCAGACGGGCAGGGGGCGTCTCTGGAAACACCATATATTTT,CARRAGGVSGNTIYF
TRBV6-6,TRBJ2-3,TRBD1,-,TGTGCCAGCAGTTACCTCGGACAGGGGGTCGCAGATACGCAGTATTTT,CASSYLGQGVADTQYF
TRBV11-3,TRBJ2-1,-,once,TGTGCCAGCAGCTTCCAGATGGAGCAGTTCTTC,CASSFQMEQFF
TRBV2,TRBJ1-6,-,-,TGTGCCAGCGGGCTCCGTGTTACGAATTCACCCCTCCACTTT,CASGLRVTNSPLHF
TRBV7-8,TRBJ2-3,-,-,TGTGCCAGCAGCTTAGTTGGGCGCCAGGGGGATACGCAGTATTTT,CASSLVGRQGDTQYF
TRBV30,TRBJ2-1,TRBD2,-,TGTGCCTGGAGTGTGACTAGCGGGAGCCACAATGAGCAGTTCTTC,CAWSVTSGSHNEQFF
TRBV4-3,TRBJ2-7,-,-,TGCGCCAGCAGCCCCGTACAGGGCTCCTACGAGCAGTACTTC,CASSPVQGSYEQYF
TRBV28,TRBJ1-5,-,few,TGTGCCAGCAGACCGGGACTCGAGAGCTGGCAGCCCCAGCATTTT,CASRPGLESWQPQHF
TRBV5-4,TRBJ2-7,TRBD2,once,TGTGCCAGCAGCTTGGCAGCGGGGGTTCTCCACGAGCAGTACTTC,CASSLAAGVLHEQYF
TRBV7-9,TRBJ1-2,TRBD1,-,TGTGCCAGCAGCACTCCCCGACAGGGTCCGGGGGACTATGGCTACACCTTC,CASSTPRQGPGDYGYTF